The clone carrying this T cell receptor beta chain was seen a handful of times. Antigen: not known. Findings and caveats of the study: Tumor-infiltrating Treg TCR alpha and beta sequences overlapped most with tumor naive CD4+ T cells, then blood naive. The TCR gene usage of tumor memory CD4+ T cells clustered together with blood and lymph node memory CD4+ cells and with lymph node naive CD4+ cells.

This CDR3 comprises 16 residues. V was clipped by 2 bases and J by 4 bases; unmatched bases: 8. Per the germline V gene, CDR1 is LGHDT and CDR2 is YNNKEL (reference sequence). Naive CD4+ T cells were purified with Tregs depleted by CD25. Constant-region reverse primers amplified full-length variable regions, followed by semi-nested Nested Universal Primer A PCR. One entry per CDR3 protein, called by TCRdb with MiXCR from the 5' RACE reads. The table has 8,500 to 9,000 distinct CDR3 sequences, roughly 29% seen once. Sequenced sample: naive CD4+ T cells sorted from a lymph node. Subset given: naive CD4+ T cells, CD4+CD45RA+CD25-. The clonotype comes from a female donor with breast cancer. V and J are TRBV3-1 and TRBJ2-1; 7 bases match TRBD2. The CDR3 nucleotides read TGTGCCAGCAGCCAACCACCTAGCGGAGGATACAATGAGCAGTTCTTC. Translating gives CASSQPPSGGYNEQFF.